These 15 T cell receptor beta chains came from one sample sequenced in a study of early T cells in non-severe SARS-CoV-2 infection. TCRdb redid the calling of the 5' RACE reads with MiXCR, one entry per CDR3 protein. Altogether about 49,000 distinct CDR3 sequences are present, more than 10% being singletons, with the ten largest covering around 2.6%. Sequenced here: whole blood, sampled at baseline. These receptor sequences come from an adult who was a healthcare worker with PCR-confirmed SARS-CoV-2 infection or an uninfected control (not recorded which).

The J gene is TRBJ2-7, the V gene TRBV20-1; D gene unclear. Germline-derived CDR1 and CDR2 are DFQATT and SNEGSKA (reference sequence). The CDR3 runs 12 residues. V lost 3 bases and J lost 3, with 9 bases in between. CDR3 nucleotide sequence: TGCAGTGCTAGCCCAGACCGCTACGAGCAGTACTTC. Residues: CSASPDRYEQYF.

The chain carries TRBV7-8 and TRBJ2-3, with D possibly TRBD1 on 6 matching bases. The CDR3 runs to 17 residues. Germline CDR1 SGHVS, CDR2 FQNEAQ. Between the trimmed V and J ends, which lost 6 bases and 0 bases, there was a span of 19 bases. The CDR3, as DNA: TGTGCCAGCAGACCTATTCGCGAAGGGGGAAGCACAGATACGCAGTATTTT. Amino acids: CASRPIREGGSTDTQYF.

This chain links TRBV18 with TRBJ2-7; the D call may be TRBD1 or TRBD2 (5 bases each). From germline, CDR1 is KGHSH and CDR2 LQKENI. The CDR3 runs 15 residues. V shed 3 bases and J shed 12 bases, with 24 bases lying between them. CDR3 in DNA: TGTGCCAGCTCACCGGGCGAAAAAACGGGGCAACCTCGGTACTTC. This sequence encodes CASSPGEKTGQPRYF.

The sample holds one count of this clonotype. This chain connects TRBV28 to TRBJ2-1; 9 bases are shared with TRBD2. This CDR3 has 15 amino acids. The V gene end was trimmed by 3 bases and the J gene end by 5 bases; junction bases not matched to a gene: 5. CDR1 and CDR2 (germline): MDHEN, SYDVKM. CDR3 in amino acids: CASSFSGSWDNEQFF. CDR3 sequence (DNA): TGTGCCAGCAGTTTTAGCGGGAGCTGGGACAATGAGCAGTTCTTC.

The CDR3 spells CASSLAGGEQYF. CDR3 coding DNA: TGTGCCAGCAGTTTGGCGGGGGGCGAGCAGTACTTC. The rearrangement joins TRBV28 to TRBJ2-7, with 8 positions matching TRBD2. V gave up 3 bases and J gave up 6 bases; unmatched junction bases: 1. The germline V gene encodes CDR1 MDHEN and CDR2 SYDVKM. The CDR3 runs 12 residues.

This clonotype was counted ten times or more. The rearrangement joins TRBV7-9 to TRBJ2-1, with no clear D. Germline V lookup: CDR1 SEHNR, CDR2 FQNEAQ (reference sequence). The CDR3 length is 15 residues. V was pared by 1 base and J by 7 bases, with 14 bases between. In nucleotides, the CDR3 is TGTGCCAGCAGCTTAGGAAGTGGGGTGTCTAATGAGCAGTTCTTC. It specifies CASSLGSGVSNEQFF.

V usage is TRBV7-2 and J usage is TRBJ2-7; 12 bases match TRBD2. Germline CDR1 is SGHTA and CDR2 is FQGNSA. V was pared by 3 bases and J by 6 bases, with 3 bases of the junction left unmatched. The CDR3 is made up of 14 amino acids. Here the CDR3 reads CASSFRTSGTEQYF. CDR3 bases: TGTGCCAGCAGCTTCCGGACTAGCGGGACCGAGCAGTACTTC. Full variable domain (missing parts from reference TRBV7-2 and TRBJ2-7): GAGVSQSPSNKVTEKGKDVELRCDPISGHTALYWYRQSLGQGLEFLIYFQGNSAPDKSGLPSDRFSAERTGGSVSTLTIQRTQQEDSAVYLCASSFRTSGTEQYFGPGTRLTVT.

This clonotype was seen more than once but under ten times. J is TRBJ2-1 and V is TRBV11-2, with D perhaps given as TRBD1 or TRBD2 (5 bases each). This CDR3 is built from 15 residues. CDR1 is SGHAT, CDR2 FQNNGV, per germline. The germline V and J ends were trimmed by 7 bases and 4 bases, with 17 bases remaining between them. The CDR3 coding sequence is TGTGCCAGCACCTTTTGGGGGAGCGAGTACAATGAGCAGTTCTTC. Residues: CASTFWGSEYNEQFF.

This clonotype appeared many times. The chain recombines TRBV12-3 or TRBV12-4 with TRBJ2-2; D unresolved. CDR3 length: 13 amino acids. V was pared by 3 bases and J by 6 bases, with 8 bases between. This chain's CDR3 is CASSFQVPGELFF. CDR3 sequence (DNA): TGTGCCAGCAGTTTCCAGGTCCCCGGGGAGCTGTTTTTT.

This chain connects TRBV7-6 to TRBJ2-7, with a weak D call TRBD2 (5 bases). Germline V gives CDR1 SGHVS, CDR2 FNYEAQ. V lost 7 bases, J lost 4 bases, and 14 bases lay in between. The CDR3 is 13 amino acids. The DNA of the CDR3 is TGTGCCAGCACCTCACCGGGGAAATACGAGCAGTACTTC. It translates to CASTSPGKYEQYF.

The rearrangement links TRBV7-8 to TRBJ2-6; D not certain. Per the germline V gene, CDR1 is SGHVS and CDR2 is FQNEAQ. The CDR3 is 17 amino acids. Trimming left V 3 bases short and J 1 base short, with 13 bases between. The CDR3 DNA sequence: TGTGCCAGCAGCTTCATGGCAGGTGATTCTGGGGCCAACGTCCTGACTTTC. It yields the protein CASSFMAGDSGANVLTF.

This clonotype came up a few times. V is TRBV19 and J is TRBJ2-2, with D maybe TRBD2 (5 bases). Trimming stripped 5 bases from V and 9 bases from J, with 10 bases between. This CDR3 is built from 12 residues. The germline CDR1 and CDR2 sequences are LNHDA and SQIVND (reference sequence). The CDR3 reads CASSFGVWELFF. CDR3 coding DNA: TGTGCCAGTAGTTTCGGGGTATGGGAGCTGTTTTTT.

In its sample, this clonotype was seen many times. V is TRBV6-2 or TRBV6-3 and J is TRBJ2-1; D unresolved. Trimming left V 1 base short and J 4 bases short, with 8 bases between. The CDR3 loop spans 14 amino acids. Germline-derived CDR1 and CDR2 are MNHEY and SVGEGT. CDR3 loop: CASSYFSGYNEQFF. CDR3 DNA sequence: TGTGCCAGCAGTTACTTTTCCGGGTACAATGAGCAGTTCTTC.

This clonotype was picked up many times. The V gene is TRBV7-8, the J gene TRBJ1-5; TRBD1 agrees at 12 bases. Germline CDR1 is SGHVS and CDR2 is FQNEAQ. The CDR3 runs 17 residues. Trimming at V came to 2 bases and at J to 4 bases, leaving 6 bases not matched to a gene. CDR3: CASSLRDRGPSNQPQHF. CDR3 sequence (DNA): TGTGCCAGCAGCTTAAGGGACAGGGGGCCTTCAAATCAGCCCCAGCATTTT.

V usage is TRBV9 and J usage is TRBJ2-3, with TRBD2 identical over 11 bases. J was trimmed by 5 bases and V by 3 bases; bases with no gene match: 5. CDR3 length: 15 residues. Germline-derived CDR1 and CDR2 are SGDLS and YYNGEE. The CDR3 sequence is CASSARLAGRDTQYF. In DNA form, the CDR3 reads TGTGCCAGCAGCGCTAGACTAGCGGGAAGAGATACGCAGTATTTT.